Below, 18 T cell receptor beta chains from the same sample are listed, as sequenced in a study of blood T cell repertoires in COVID-19. TCRdb's table, derived via immunoSEQ multiplex PCR, lists solely in-frame clones and lacks some. The sample contains around 100,000 clones, less than 85% of which appear only once. Sequences were obtained from peripheral blood. The receptors were sampled from a human donor in a cohort sampled during active COVID-19.

The chain recombines TRBV3-1 (or the pseudogene TRBV3-2) with TRBJ2-5, with 10 bases aligning to TRBD2. This CDR3 has 13 amino acids. From germline, CDR1 is LGHDT and CDR2 YNNKEL (reference sequence). The J segment lost 7 bases and the V segment lost 1 base, leaving 0 bases of the junction unmatched. The CDR3 bases are TGTGCCAGCAGCCAAGGACTAGCGGGGACCCAGTACTTC. This gives the protein CASSQGLAGTQYF.

V is TRBV2 and J is TRBJ1-1, with D possibly TRBD1 on 5 matching bases. There are 15 residues in the CDR3. Germline V gene lookup returns CDR1 SNHLY and CDR2 FYNNEI. V lost 4 bases to trimming and J lost 1 base, with 13 bases between them. The CDR3 here is CASSGMGQGNTEAFF. The DNA for the CDR3 is TGTGCCAGCAGTGGAATGGGGCAGGGGAACACTGAAGCTTTCTTT.

This clone was counted a single time. This chain uses TRBV3-1 (or the pseudogene TRBV3-2) with TRBJ2-7, with 7 bases matching TRBD2. Per germline, CDR1 LGHDT and CDR2 YNNKEL (reference sequence). J gave up 0 bases and V 3 bases, and 2 bases lay outside the gene matches. This CDR3 has 14 residues. The CDR3 sequence is CASSQSGASYEQYF. The CDR3 nucleotides are TGTGCCAGCAGCCAGAGCGGGGCCTCCTACGAGCAGTACTTC.

The V call is TRBV3-1 (or the pseudogene TRBV3-2), the J call TRBJ1-6; 7 nucleotides align to TRBD1. This CDR3 contains 14 residues. Germline CDR1 is LGHDT and CDR2 is YNNKEL (reference sequence). The junction had 5 bases not matched to a gene; V was cut back by 3 bases and J by 9 bases. CDR3 residues: CASSHGTEASPLHF. CDR3 in DNA: TGTGCCAGCAGCCATGGGACAGAGGCTTCACCCCTCCACTTT.

This clone appeared once. The chain employs TRBV7-8 and TRBJ2-5, with D perhaps matching TRBD1 (5 bases). The CDR3 runs 12 residues. Trimming pared 5 bases from V and 5 bases from J, leaving 9 bases between. Germline V gives CDR1 SGHVS, CDR2 FQNEAQ. The CDR3 coding sequence is TGTGCCAGCAGCCTTAAGGGGGAGACCCAGTACTTC. Amino acids: CASSLKGETQYF.

V is TRBV7-9 and J is TRBJ1-1; 11 positions match TRBD1. CDR3 size: 15 residues. Germline assignment: CDR1 SEHNR and CDR2 FQNEAQ (reference sequence). Trimming cost V 5 bases and J 5 bases; bases outside gene matches: 7. In nucleotides, the CDR3 is TGTGCCAGCAGCCCTGGGACAGGGGGACCTACTGAAGCTTTCTTT. Its protein is CASSPGTGGPTEAFF.

The chain links TRBV9 to TRBJ2-1; 7 bases match TRBD2. Per germline, CDR1 SGDLS and CDR2 YYNGEE. The CDR3 is made up of 15 amino acids. V gave up 7 bases and J gave up 0 bases; unmatched junction bases: 7. CDR3 coding DNA: TGTGCCAGCTCTGAGGGAGGGAGCTCCTACAATGAGCAGTTCTTC. Translating gives CASSEGGSSYNEQFF.

The V and J genes are TRBV12-3 or TRBV12-4 and TRBJ2-5, with a possible D match to TRBD1 (6 bases). CDR3 length equals 13 residues. Trimming stripped 1 base from V and 5 bases from J, with 8 bases between. CDR3 in DNA: TGTGCCAGCAGTTTAGATCAGGGGGAGACCCAGTACTTC. Translated, it gives CASSLDQGETQYF.

The chain recombines TRBV5-6 with TRBJ2-3; no clear D gene. The CDR3 extends over 12 amino acids. Germline V CDR1 and CDR2: SGHDT, YYEEEE. Deletions cut 2 bases from V and 6 bases from J, with 7 bases between. Here the CDR3 DNA reads TGTGCCAGCAGCTTTGCGATGGATACGCAGTATTTT. It codes for CASSFAMDTQYF.

The chain employs TRBV7-9 and TRBJ1-2; possible D gene TRBD1, 5 bases. This CDR3 is 12 amino acids long. V was cut by 4 bases and J by 3 bases, with 6 bases left in between. The germline V gene has CDR1 SEHNR and CDR2 FQNEAQ (reference sequence). The CDR3 coding sequence is TGTGCCAGCAGCTCCAGGGACTATGGCTACACCTTC. Amino acid sequence: CASSSRDYGYTF.

Concerning this clone: One end of the junction fails to match germline, which may point to a read error. This chain links TRBV7-7 with TRBJ1-4; D is possibly TRBD1 (6 bases). Germline CDR1 and CDR2: SSHAT and FNYEAQ (reference sequence). The CDR3 has 14 amino acids. The DNA for the CDR3 is TGTGCTAGCAGCTTAGGGGGAGTCAACGAAAAACTGTTTTTT. Translating it yields CASSLGGVNEKLFF.

The rearrangement joins TRBV7-9 to TRBJ2-1; 8 positions match TRBD2. The V gene's germline CDR1 is SEHNR and CDR2 FQNEAQ (reference sequence). The V segment lost 5 bases and the J segment 8 bases; nucleotides outside the gene matches: 14. This CDR3 comprises 16 residues. CDR3 coding DNA: TGTGCCAGCAGCCCGCTCGCGGGACTAGTCTATGATGAGCAGTTCTTC. It yields the protein CASSPLAGLVYDEQFF.

This chain connects TRBV19 to TRBJ1-2, with TRBD1 as a possible D gene (6 bases). The V gene lost 1 base and the J gene lost 6 bases, with 12 bases spanning the gap. CDR1 and CDR2 (germline): LNHDA, SQIVND (reference sequence). The length of the CDR3 is 14 residues. The CDR3 loop is CASSIGGTGNGYTF. Here the CDR3 DNA reads TGTGCCAGTAGTATAGGGGGAACAGGGAATGGCTACACCTTC.

The V gene is TRBV6-5, the J gene TRBJ1-2; a possible D gene is TRBD1 (5 bases). The CDR3 has 14 residues. Trimming stripped 6 bases from V and 4 bases from J, with 15 bases between. The germline V gene encodes CDR1 MNHEY and CDR2 SVGAGI. The CDR3 is CASRDPRVPYGYTF. CDR3 nucleotide sequence: TGTGCCAGCAGGGATCCCAGGGTCCCCTATGGCTACACCTTC.

This rearrangement joins TRBV10-2 to TRBJ1-4; TRBD1 agrees at 7 bases. Germline-derived CDR1 and CDR2 are WSHSY and SAAADI. Trimming cost V 10 bases and J 7 bases; bases outside gene matches: 12. CDR3 length equals 14 residues. Written as DNA, the CDR3 is TGCGCCACCCTAAGGACAGGTCAGAGTGAAAAACTGTTTTTT. This codes for CATLRTGQSEKLFF.

The chain employs TRBV7-9 and TRBJ2-5, with 10 nucleotides matching TRBD2. CDR1 and CDR2 from the germline V gene are SEHNR and FQNEAQ (reference sequence). The CDR3 contains 13 residues. V lost 11 bases, J lost 0 bases, and 3 bases stayed unmatched. Here the CDR3 DNA reads TGTGCCGGTAGCGGGGGGTACCAAGAGACCCAGTACTTC. Protein sequence: CAGSGGYQETQYF.

V gene TRBV7-8 combines with J gene TRBJ2-7, with a weak D call TRBD2 (7 bases). Germline V CDR1 and CDR2: SGHVS, FQNEAQ. The CDR3 has 16 amino acids. V shed 5 bases and J shed 2 bases, with 19 bases lying between them. CDR3 sequence (DNA): TGTGCCAGCAGCCCGAGGGGGGGGGCTGGGCCCTACGAGCAGTACTTC. Its protein is CASSPRGGAGPYEQYF.

The chain is built from TRBV29-1 and TRBJ2-7; weak D call: TRBD1 (6 bases). V was pared by 4 bases and J by 4 bases, with 17 bases between. CDR1 is SQVTM, CDR2 ANQGSEA, per germline. CDR3 length equals 14 residues. For the CDR3, the DNA is TGCAGCGTTGGGGTAACAGGGCATACTTACGAGCAGTACTTC. Its protein product is CSVGVTGHTYEQYF.